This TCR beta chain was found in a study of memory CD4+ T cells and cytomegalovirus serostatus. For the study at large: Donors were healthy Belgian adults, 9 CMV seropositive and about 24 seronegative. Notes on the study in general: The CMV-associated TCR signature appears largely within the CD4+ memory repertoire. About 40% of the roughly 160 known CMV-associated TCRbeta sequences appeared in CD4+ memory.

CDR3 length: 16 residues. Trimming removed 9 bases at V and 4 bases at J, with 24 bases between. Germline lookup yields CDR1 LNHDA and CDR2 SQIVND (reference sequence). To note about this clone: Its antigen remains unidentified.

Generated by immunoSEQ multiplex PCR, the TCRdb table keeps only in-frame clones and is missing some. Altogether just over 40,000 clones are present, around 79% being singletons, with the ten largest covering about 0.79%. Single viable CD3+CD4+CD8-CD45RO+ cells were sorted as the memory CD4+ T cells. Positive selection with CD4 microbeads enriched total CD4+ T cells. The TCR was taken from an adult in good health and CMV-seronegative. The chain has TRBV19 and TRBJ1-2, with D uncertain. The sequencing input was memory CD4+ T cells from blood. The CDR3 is CASRDPGTGRSYGYTF. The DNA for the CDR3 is TGTGCCAGCCGTGATCCAGGAACCGGACGTAGCTATGGCTACACCTTC.